This paragraph reports one TCR beta chain. Its antigen is unidentified. The DNA is left out, because the CDR3 cannot be placed on it with certainty; the CDR3 is given as TCRdb lists it. The data are from a study of T cells in tuberculosis. Study context: Sequenced TCRs come from CD1B-GMM tetramer-binding T cells.

Study findings and constraints: Smaller distances to GMM-specific TCRs suggested their expansion in active tuberculosis.

Including both end residues, the CDR3 is 19 amino acids long. Clones were sequenced by immunoSEQ multiplex PCR, and TCRdb holds only the in-frame ones, with some missing. The sample has around 32,000 clones; approximately 93% are singletons. At study entry, adolescents had tuberculin skin tests and IGRA screening. On average roughly 90,000 T cells per donor were immunosequenced. Source material: PBMCs. The clonotype was recovered from a donor between 10 and 35 years old with latent tuberculosis or without tuberculosis infection. The J gene is TRBJ2-5, the V gene TRBV1; the tabulated D call, TRBD2, remains unverified against the DNA. TRBV1 is assigned pseudogene status. CDR3 amino acids: CTSSQLYFASGTYQETQYF.